Below, 5 T cell receptor beta chains from the same sample are listed, as sequenced in a study of patients and donors after allogeneic stem cell transplantation. TCRdb fed the RT-PCR reads into MiXCR, producing one record per CDR3 protein. The sample contains 920,000 or so distinct CDR3 sequences, 18% of which appear only once. The sample was blood, either unsorted or a sorted T cell fraction (not recorded which). The receptors were sampled from a human donor who was either an allogeneic HSCT recipient or a stem cell or donor lymphocyte infusion donor (not recorded which). It is not recorded whose cells these are; they may come from a transplant donor.

Only a few counts were recorded for this clonotype. V and J are TRBV18 and TRBJ2-7, with a possible D match to TRBD1 (5 bases). V lost 1 base, J lost 3 bases, and 10 bases lay in between. Germline CDR1 KGHSH, CDR2 LQKENI. The CDR3 sequence is 14 residues long. CDR3 protein: CASSPQGLGYEQYF. The CDR3 nucleotides read TGTGCCAGCTCACCACAGGGGTTAGGCTACGAGCAGTACTTC.

V usage is TRBV7-9 and J usage is TRBJ1-1, with no clear D. From germline, CDR1 is SEHNR and CDR2 FQNEAQ (reference sequence). The CDR3 is made up of 11 amino acids. With 3 bases removed from V and 6 bases from J, the gap between germline ends came to 5 bases. CDR3 sequence (DNA): TGTGCCAGCAGCTTTAGCCCTGAAGCTTTCTTT. Amino acid sequence: CASSFSPEAFF.

This clonotype was found a few times. CDR3 residues: CASRTAGGSYEQYF. The CDR3 bases are TGTGCCAGCAGGACAGCGGGAGGGTCCTACGAGCAGTACTTC. The V and J genes are TRBV12-3 or TRBV12-4 and TRBJ2-7; 10 nucleotides line up with TRBD2. Unmatched junction bases numbered 3, after V lost 6 bases and J lost 1 base. The CDR3 consists of 14 residues.

On this clonotype: A junction end diverges from the germline sequence, so it may reflect a read error. The rearrangement joins TRBV4-1 to TRBJ2-2; D unclear. CDR3 length equals 15 residues. Germline V gives CDR1 MGHRA, CDR2 YSYEKL. This chain's CDR3 is CASSQEGANTGELFF. Written as DNA, the CDR3 is TGCGCCAGCAGCCAAGAAGGAGCGAATACCGGGGAGCTGTTTTTT.

The rearrangement uses TRBV20-1 and TRBJ1-1, with 8 bases that match TRBD1. Germline V gene sequence: CDR1 DFQATT, CDR2 SNEGSKA (reference sequence). The CDR3 is 16 residues long. V was pared by 3 bases and J by 4 bases, with 13 bases of the junction left unmatched. DNA for the CDR3: TGCAGTGCTAGTGAGTGGACAGGGCCGCTCCCCACTGAAGCTTTCTTT. Protein: CSASEWTGPLPTEAFF.